Sequencing of this T cell receptor beta chain was carried out in a study of quantifying T cell responses using KT2 cells. Study as a whole: cDNA was made from DNase-treated RNA using alpha and beta constant primers.

Known numbers of the T cell clone KT2 were added to PBMC. A single-stranded UMI oligo with SP2 sequence was ligated to cDNA 3' ends. An equimolar mix of RC1.1 and RC1.2 primed the beta chain across TRBC1 and TRBC2. From the UMI-ligation and nested PCR reads, TCRdb called clonotypes with MiXCR, one entry per CDR3 protein. The sample has some 43,000 distinct CDR3 sequences, more than 15% seen once; the top ten hold roughly 44%. Findings of the study overall: Counts of KT2 alpha and beta sequences rose linearly with the number of KT2 cells added.

A few counts support this clonotype. The antigen is not known. Sequence at one end of the junction differs from germline and may be a read error. The CDR3 consists of 13 residues. Germline-derived CDR1 and CDR2 are MDHEN and SYDVKM. This chain uses TRBV28 with TRBJ2-5; TRBD2 matches 7 bases. The source of this sequence is a human donor. Sequencing input: PBMCs spiked with cells of the T cell clone KT2. The DNA of the CDR3 is TGTGCCAGCAGTTTGTGGGGGGGAGAGGCCCAGTACTTC. Amino acids: CASSLWGGEAQYF.